This T cell receptor beta chain was retrieved from a study of OX40 agonist ivuxolimab in advanced cancers. Overall study findings and caveats: CD4+ and CD8+ blood T cells expanded clonally by week 6 at 0.1 to 3.0 mg/kg. More expanded clones were found, on average, in CD8+ than in CD4+ T cells.

Details on this clone: Antigen specificity is unknown.

Prior autoimmune disease or systemic immunosuppression barred patients. Deletions cut 6 bases from V and 5 bases from J, with 16 bases between. Germline V gene data show CDR1 as MNHEY and CDR2 as SVGAGI. This CDR3 has 14 amino acids. TCRdb's table, derived via immunoSEQ multiplex PCR, lists solely in-frame clones and lacks some. Of around 79,000 clones listed, around 90% are singletons. This clonotype originated in an adult with an advanced solid tumor such as melanoma, head and neck, liver or kidney cancer. This rearrangement joins TRBV6-5 to TRBJ2-5, with unresolved D. The source was CD4+ or CD8+ T cells sorted from blood, collected in a trial of the OX40 agonist ivuxolimab. CDR3 loop: CASSPKTRAETQYF. The DNA for the CDR3 is TGTGCCAGCAGCCCCAAGACCAGAGCGGAGACCCAGTACTTC.